A selection of T cell receptor beta chains follows, all from one sample in a study of a mutant IDH1 vaccine in newly diagnosed glioma. These receptors' targets are unknown. The repertoire was sequenced with immunoSEQ multiplex PCR; TCRdb's copy has only in-frame clones and lacks some. Counted here are 58,000 or so clones, around 83% occurring once; the ten biggest clones make up more than 3%. The source material was PBMCs, sampled from a glioma patient whose treatment included an IDH1 peptide vaccine. Receptor source: a woman in her forties or fifties with glioma. CDR3s include the opening cysteine and the closing phenylalanine or tryptophan. D genes are given only for firm matches. The size entry is marked missing in some rows and otherwise reads once, few, many or a size class.

d_call	v_call	cdr3_length	clone_size	j_call	cdr3_nt	cdr3_aa
NA	TRBV7-9	14	once	TRBJ2-7	TGTGCCAGCAGCTTAGCAGTTGGCCTGCCGGAGCAGTACTTC	CASSLAVGLPEQYF
TRBD2	TRBV9	16	NA	TRBJ2-1	TGTGCCAGCAGCTACTCTGGACTAGCGGGGGTTGATGAGCAGTTCTTC	CASSYSGLAGVDEQFF
NA	TRBV5-1	14	NA	TRBJ1-5	TGCGCCAGCAGCTTGGAACCTAGCAATCAGCCCCAGCATTTT	CASSLEPSNQPQHF
NA	TRBV11-3	13	NA	TRBJ2-7	TGTGCCAGCAGTCTTAGCGGCTCCTACGAGCAGTACTTC	CASSLSGSYEQYF
TRBD1	TRBV6-5	14	NA	TRBJ1-6	TGTGCCAGCAGGAGGGACAGGGGTAATTCACCCCTCCACTTT	CASRRDRGNSPLHF
NA	TRBV5-1	15	NA	TRBJ2-7	TGCGCCAGCAGCTTGGGTCAGGCAGGGGCCTACGAGCAGTACTTC	CASSLGQAGAYEQYF
NA	TRBV2	12	NA	TRBJ1-1	TGTGCCATCGGACAGTCCCCACCTGGAGCTTTCTTT	CAIGQSPPGAFF
NA	TRBV7-9	15	NA	TRBJ1-1	TGTGCCAGCAGCCTAGGGGGAGGAGGGTACACTGAAGCTTTCTTT	CASSLGGGGYTEAFF
TRBD2	TRBV4-1	18	NA	TRBJ2-6	TGCGCCAGCAGCCAACCAGCGGGGGGGGTCTCTGGGGCCAACGTCCTGACTTTC	CASSQPAGGVSGANVLTF
NA	TRBV13	17	NA	TRBJ1-6	TGTGCCAGCAGCTTGGGCCGACGCTCCTATTCTAATTCACCCCTCCACTTT	CASSLGRRSYSNSPLHF
NA	TRBV6-6	13	NA	TRBJ1-1	TGTGCCAGCAAGGACAGATTGAACACTGAAGCTTTCTTT	CASKDRLNTEAFF
NA	TRBV5-1	14	NA	TRBJ1-4	TGCGCCAGCAGCTTGGGGGGACCTAATGAAAAACTGTTTTTT	CASSLGGPNEKLFF
NA	TRBV7-2	14	NA	TRBJ2-5	TGTGCCGGGCCAGATGGGCCGTACCAAGAGACCCAGTACTTC	CAGPDGPYQETQYF
NA	TRBV10-2	14	NA	TRBJ1-1	TGCGCCAGCAGTGACAAAGACAGGAACACTGAAGCTTTCTTT	CASSDKDRNTEAFF
NA	TRBV7-3	13	NA	TRBJ1-5	TGTGCCAGCAGCTTAACGCAAAGTCAGCCCCAGCATTTT	CASSLTQSQPQHF
NA	TRBV9	14	NA	TRBJ1-1	TGTGCCAGCAGCGTAGGCTTTGGGAACACTGAAGCTTTCTTT	CASSVGFGNTEAFF
TRBD1	TRBV27	13	few	TRBJ1-1	TGTGCCAGCAGCGACAGGGGAGGAACTGAAGCTTTCTTT	CASSDRGGTEAFF
TRBD1	TRBV2	14	NA	TRBJ1-1	TGTGCCAGCAGCAGACAGGGGGTGAGCACTGAAGCTTTCTTT	CASSRQGVSTEAFF
NA	TRBV19	15	NA	TRBJ1-3	TGTGCCAGTGGACCTTGGGGGGTCTCTGGAAACACCATATATTTT	CASGPWGVSGNTIYF
TRBD2	TRBV6-1	15	NA	TRBJ2-5	TGTGCCAGCAGTCCCCATAGCGGGGGGGGAGAGACCCAGTACTTC	CASSPHSGGGETQYF
TRBD1	TRBV5-1	15	NA	TRBJ1-2	TGCGCCAGCAGCCCGGAAGGGACAGGGGTTGGGGGCTACACCTTC	CASSPEGTGVGGYTF
NA	TRBV6-5	14	once	TRBJ2-7	TGTGCCAGCAGTTACGGAGTTGGGTCCTACGAGCAGTACTTC	CASSYGVGSYEQYF
NA	TRBV6-1	14	NA	TRBJ1-1	TGTGCCAGCAGTCTTACGGGGCTTAACACTGAAGCTTTCTTT	CASSLTGLNTEAFF
NA	TRBV14	14	NA	TRBJ1-4	TGTGCCAGCAGCCAAGACGGGAAAGGCGAAAAACTGTTTTTT	CASSQDGKGEKLFF
NA	TRBV7-2	13	NA	TRBJ2-2	TGTGCCAGCAGCTCGGCGTACACCGGGGAGCTGTTTTTT	CASSSAYTGELFF
NA	TRBV2	14	NA	TRBJ1-6	TGTGCCAGCAGGGAACAGGGAAATAATTCACCCCTCCACTTT	CASREQGNNSPLHF
NA	TRBV28	14	once	TRBJ1-2	TGTGCCAGCAACGTAGGGGGTCCGGTCTATGGCTACACCTTC	CASNVGGPVYGYTF
NA	TRBV7-3	14	NA	TRBJ1-4	TGTGCCAGCAGCCCCGGGGGGCCGGGTGGAAAACTGTTTTTT	CASSPGGPGGKLFF
NA	TRBV19	14	NA	TRBJ2-3	TGTGCCAGTAGTATTGAGGGGAGCACAGATACGCAGTATTTT	CASSIEGSTDTQYF
NA	TRBV20-1	11	NA	TRBJ1-1	TGCAGTGCTGACAGGAACACTGAAGCTTTCTTT	CSADRNTEAFF
NA	TRBV20-1	9	NA	TRBJ1-1	TGCGGGGCAGGGCTAGAAGCTTTCTTT	CGAGLEAFF
TRBD2	TRBV9	15	NA	TRBJ2-1	TGTGCCAGCAGCGCCCGACTAGCGGATTACAATGAGCAGTTCTTC	CASSARLADYNEQFF
NA	TRBV9	17	NA	TRBJ2-1	TGTGCCAGCAGCGCACAAAAGACTGTAACCGCCTACAATGAGCAGTTCTTC	CASSAQKTVTAYNEQFF
NA	TRBV29-1	12	NA	TRBJ2-5	TGCAGCGTACCGAGTCCCGGGGAGACCCAGTACTTC	CSVPSPGETQYF
TRBD1	TRBV27	15	NA	TRBJ2-3	TGTGCCAGCAGTTGGGACAGATACGGCACAGATACGCAGTATTTT	CASSWDRYGTDTQYF
NA	TRBV6-5	15	NA	TRBJ1-5	TGTGCCAGCAGCCTAACAGGGTTGAGCAATCAGCCCCAGCATTTT	CASSLTGLSNQPQHF
NA	TRBV6-5	13	NA	TRBJ2-2	TGTGCCAGCACCTCGGGATGGACCGGGGAGCTGTTTTTT	CASTSGWTGELFF
NA	TRBV11-2	15	NA	TRBJ1-6	TGTGCCAGCAGCTTAGAACCAGGAGGAAATTCACCCCTCCACTTT	CASSLEPGGNSPLHF
NA	TRBV5-1	14	NA	TRBJ2-5	TGCGCCAGCAGCTTGGTGGGGGTTGGAGAGACCCAGTACTTC	CASSLVGVGETQYF
NA	TRBV6-5	14	few	TRBJ1-6	TGTGCCAGCAGTTTCAGGGCGAATAATTCACCCCTCCACTTT	CASSFRANNSPLHF
NA	TRBV11-3	14	once	TRBJ1-4	TGTGCCAGCAGCCCTCGGGACAAAAATGAAAAACTGTTTTTT	CASSPRDKNEKLFF
NA	TRBV7-8	20	NA	TRBJ1-4	TGTGCCAGCAGCTCGACACCTCTGGATGGCGATCGCACAACTAATGAAAAACTGTTTTTT	CASSSTPLDGDRTTNEKLFF
NA	TRBV7-9	14	NA	TRBJ1-2	TGTGCCAGCAGCTCTGTGGACAGATTCTATGGCTACACCTTC	CASSSVDRFYGYTF
NA	TRBV9	12	NA	TRBJ2-2	TGTGCCAGCAGCGTACAGACCGGGGAGCTGTTTTTT	CASSVQTGELFF